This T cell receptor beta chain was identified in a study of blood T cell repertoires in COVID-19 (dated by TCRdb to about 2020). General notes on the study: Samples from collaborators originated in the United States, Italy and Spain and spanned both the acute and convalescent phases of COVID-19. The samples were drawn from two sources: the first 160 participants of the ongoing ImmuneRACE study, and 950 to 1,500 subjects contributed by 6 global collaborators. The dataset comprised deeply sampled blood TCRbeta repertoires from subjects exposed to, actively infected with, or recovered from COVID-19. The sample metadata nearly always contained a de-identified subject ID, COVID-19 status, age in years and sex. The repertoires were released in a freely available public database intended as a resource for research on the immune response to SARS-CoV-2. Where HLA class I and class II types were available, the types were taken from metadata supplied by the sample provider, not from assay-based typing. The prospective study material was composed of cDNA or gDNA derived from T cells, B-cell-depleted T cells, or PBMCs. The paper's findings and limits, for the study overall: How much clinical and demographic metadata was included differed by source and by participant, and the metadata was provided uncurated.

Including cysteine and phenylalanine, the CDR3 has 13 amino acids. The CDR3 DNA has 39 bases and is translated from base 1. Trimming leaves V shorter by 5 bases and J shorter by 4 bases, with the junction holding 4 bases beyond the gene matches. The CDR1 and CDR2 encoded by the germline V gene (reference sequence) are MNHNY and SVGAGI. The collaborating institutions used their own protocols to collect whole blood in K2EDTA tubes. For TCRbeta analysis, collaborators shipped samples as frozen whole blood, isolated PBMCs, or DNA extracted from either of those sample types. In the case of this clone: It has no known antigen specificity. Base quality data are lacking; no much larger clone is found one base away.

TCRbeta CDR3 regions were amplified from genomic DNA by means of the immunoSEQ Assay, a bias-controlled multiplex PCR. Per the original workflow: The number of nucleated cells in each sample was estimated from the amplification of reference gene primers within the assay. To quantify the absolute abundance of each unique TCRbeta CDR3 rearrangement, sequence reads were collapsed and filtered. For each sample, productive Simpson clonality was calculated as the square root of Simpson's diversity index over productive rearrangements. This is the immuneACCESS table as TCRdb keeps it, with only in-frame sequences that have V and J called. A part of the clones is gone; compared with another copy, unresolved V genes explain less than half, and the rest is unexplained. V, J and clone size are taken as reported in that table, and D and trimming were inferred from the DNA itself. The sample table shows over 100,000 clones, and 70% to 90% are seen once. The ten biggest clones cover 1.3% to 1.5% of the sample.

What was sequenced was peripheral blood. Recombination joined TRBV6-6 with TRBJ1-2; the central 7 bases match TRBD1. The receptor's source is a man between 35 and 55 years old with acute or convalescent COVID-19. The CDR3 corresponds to CASSPGQTYGYTF. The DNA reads TGTGCCAGCAGTCCGGGACAGACCTATGGCTACACCTTC.